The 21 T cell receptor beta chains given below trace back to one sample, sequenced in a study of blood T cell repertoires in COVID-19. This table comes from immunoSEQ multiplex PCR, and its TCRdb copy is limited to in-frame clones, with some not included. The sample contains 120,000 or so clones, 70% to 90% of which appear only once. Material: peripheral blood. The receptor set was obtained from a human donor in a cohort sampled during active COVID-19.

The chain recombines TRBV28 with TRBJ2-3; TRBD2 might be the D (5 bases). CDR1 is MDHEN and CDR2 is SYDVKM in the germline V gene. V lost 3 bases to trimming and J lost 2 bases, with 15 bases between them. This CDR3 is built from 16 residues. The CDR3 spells CASSFENRLSTDTQYF. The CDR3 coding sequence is TGTGCCAGCAGTTTTGAAAACCGACTATCCACAGATACGCAGTATTTT.

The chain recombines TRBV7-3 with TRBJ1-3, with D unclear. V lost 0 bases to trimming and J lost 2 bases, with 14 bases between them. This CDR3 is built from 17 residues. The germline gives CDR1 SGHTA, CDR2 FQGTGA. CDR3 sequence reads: CASSLTWRGVTGNTIYF. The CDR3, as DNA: TGTGCCAGCAGCTTAACGTGGCGCGGGGTAACTGGAAACACCATATATTTT.

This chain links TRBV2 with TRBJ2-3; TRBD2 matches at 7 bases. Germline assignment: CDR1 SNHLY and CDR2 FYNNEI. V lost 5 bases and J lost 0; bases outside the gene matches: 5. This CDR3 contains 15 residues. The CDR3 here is CASSPAGVSTDTQYF. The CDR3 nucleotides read TGTGCCAGCAGTCCCGCGGGGGTGAGCACAGATACGCAGTATTTT.

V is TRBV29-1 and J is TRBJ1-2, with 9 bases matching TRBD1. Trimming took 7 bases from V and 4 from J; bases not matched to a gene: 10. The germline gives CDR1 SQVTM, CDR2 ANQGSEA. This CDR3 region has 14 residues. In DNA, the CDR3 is TGCAGCGCCACAATAGGACAGGGGAGCTATGGCTACACCTTC. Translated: CSATIGQGSYGYTF.

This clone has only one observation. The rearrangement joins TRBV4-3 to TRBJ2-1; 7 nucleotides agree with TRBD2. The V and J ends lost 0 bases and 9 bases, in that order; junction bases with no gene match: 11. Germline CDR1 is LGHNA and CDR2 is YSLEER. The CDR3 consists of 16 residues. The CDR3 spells CASSQEGVAGFGEQFF. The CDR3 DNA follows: TGCGCCAGCAGCCAAGAGGGAGTAGCGGGCTTCGGTGAGCAGTTCTTC.

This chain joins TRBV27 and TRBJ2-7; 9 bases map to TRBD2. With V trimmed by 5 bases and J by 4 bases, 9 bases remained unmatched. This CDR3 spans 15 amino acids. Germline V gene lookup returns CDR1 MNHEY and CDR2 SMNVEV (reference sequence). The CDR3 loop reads CASSRPGLAEYEQYF. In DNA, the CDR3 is TGTGCCAGCAGTCGACCGGGACTAGCCGAATACGAGCAGTACTTC.

The CDR3 region has the DNA TGTGCCAGCCACGACAGGGGTCGGACGGAGACCCAGTACTTC. Translating it yields CASHDRGRTETQYF. The chain recombines TRBV6-5 with TRBJ2-5, with 8 bases matching TRBD1. This CDR3 has 14 amino acids. The ends lost 8 bases at V and 5 bases at J; junction bases unmatched: 10. The V gene's germline CDR1 is MNHEY and CDR2 SVGAGI.

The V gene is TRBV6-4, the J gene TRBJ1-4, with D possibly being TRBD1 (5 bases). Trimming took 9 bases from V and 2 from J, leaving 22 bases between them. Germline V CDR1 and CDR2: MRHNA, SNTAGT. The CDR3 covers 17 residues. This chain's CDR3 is CARETAGPGMTNEKLFF. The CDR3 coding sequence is TGTGCCAGGGAGACGGCAGGGCCCGGAATGACTAATGAAAAACTGTTTTTT.

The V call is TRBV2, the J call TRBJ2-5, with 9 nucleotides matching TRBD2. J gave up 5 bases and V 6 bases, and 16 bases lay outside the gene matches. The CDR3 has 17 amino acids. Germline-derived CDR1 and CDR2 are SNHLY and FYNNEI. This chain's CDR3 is CASSPRAASGALETQYF. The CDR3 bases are TGTGCCAGCAGCCCCAGAGCGGCTAGCGGGGCCTTGGAGACCCAGTACTTC.

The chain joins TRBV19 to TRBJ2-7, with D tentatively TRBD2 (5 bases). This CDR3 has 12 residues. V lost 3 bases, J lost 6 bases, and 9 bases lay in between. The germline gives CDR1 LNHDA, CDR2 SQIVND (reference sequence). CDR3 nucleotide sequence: TGTGCCAGTAGTATCGGTGGGAGCGAGCAGTACTTC. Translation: CASSIGGSEQYF. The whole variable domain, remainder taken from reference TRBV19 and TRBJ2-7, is DGGITQSPKYLFRKEGQNVTLSCEQNLNHDAMYWYRQDPGQGLRLIYYSQIVNDFQKGDIAEGYSVSREKKESFPLTVTSAQKNPTAFYLCASSIGGSEQYFGPGTRLTVT.

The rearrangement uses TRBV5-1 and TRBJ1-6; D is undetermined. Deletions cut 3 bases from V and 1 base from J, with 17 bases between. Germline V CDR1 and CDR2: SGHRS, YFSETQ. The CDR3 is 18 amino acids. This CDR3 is CASSSFDGLRSYNSPLHF. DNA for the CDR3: TGCGCCAGCAGCTCGTTCGACGGCCTGAGGTCCTATAATTCACCCCTCCACTTT.

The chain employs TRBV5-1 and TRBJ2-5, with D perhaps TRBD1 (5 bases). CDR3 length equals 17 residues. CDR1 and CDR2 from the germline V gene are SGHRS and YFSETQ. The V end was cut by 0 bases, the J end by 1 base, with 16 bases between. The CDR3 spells CASSLGTLSVGQETQYF. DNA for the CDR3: TGCGCCAGCAGCTTGGGGACACTCTCGGTGGGCCAAGAGACCCAGTACTTC.

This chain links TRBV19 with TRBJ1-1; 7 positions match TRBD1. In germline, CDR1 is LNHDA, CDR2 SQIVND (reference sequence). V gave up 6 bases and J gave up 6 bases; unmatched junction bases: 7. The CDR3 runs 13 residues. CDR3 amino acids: CASSPTGRAEAFF. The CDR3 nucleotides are TGTGCCAGTAGCCCGACAGGGCGGGCTGAAGCTTTCTTT.

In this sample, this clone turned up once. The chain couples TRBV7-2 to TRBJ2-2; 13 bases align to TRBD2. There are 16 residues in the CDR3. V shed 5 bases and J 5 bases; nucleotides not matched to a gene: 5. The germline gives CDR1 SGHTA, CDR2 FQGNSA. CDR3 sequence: CASSHGLAGETGELFF. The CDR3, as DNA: TGTGCCAGCAGCCACGGACTAGCGGGAGAAACCGGGGAGCTGTTTTTT.

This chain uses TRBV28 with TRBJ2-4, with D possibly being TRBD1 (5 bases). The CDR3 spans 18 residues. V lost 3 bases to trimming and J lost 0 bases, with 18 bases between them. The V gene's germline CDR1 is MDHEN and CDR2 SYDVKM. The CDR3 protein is CASSFPVTEDLAKNIQYF. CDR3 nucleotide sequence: TGTGCCAGCAGTTTCCCCGTGACAGAAGACCTAGCCAAAAACATTCAGTACTTC.

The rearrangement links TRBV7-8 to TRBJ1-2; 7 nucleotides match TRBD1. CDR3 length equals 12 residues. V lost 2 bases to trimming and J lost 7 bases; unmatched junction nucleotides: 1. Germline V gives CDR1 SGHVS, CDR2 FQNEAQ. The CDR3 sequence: CASSLNRGGYTF. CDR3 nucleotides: TGTGCCAGCAGCTTAAACAGGGGTGGCTACACCTTC.

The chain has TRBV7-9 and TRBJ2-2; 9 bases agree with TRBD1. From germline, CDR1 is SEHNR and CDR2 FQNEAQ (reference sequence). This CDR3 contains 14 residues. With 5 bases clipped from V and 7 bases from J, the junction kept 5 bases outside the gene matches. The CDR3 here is CASSRTGGYGELFF. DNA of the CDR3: TGTGCCAGCAGCCGAACAGGGGGCTACGGGGAGCTGTTTTTT.

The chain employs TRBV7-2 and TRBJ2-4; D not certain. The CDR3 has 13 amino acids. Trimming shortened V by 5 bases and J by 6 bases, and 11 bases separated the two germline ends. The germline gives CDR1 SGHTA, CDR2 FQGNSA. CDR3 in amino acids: CASSPDSGNIQYF. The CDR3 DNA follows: TGTGCCAGCAGCCCTGATTCCGGAAACATTCAGTACTTC.

CDR3 region: CASFRGLGYTF. CDR3 nucleotide sequence: TGTGCCAGCTTTAGGGGGTTGGGCTACACCTTC. The chain has TRBV6-5 and TRBJ1-2, with D possibly TRBD1 on 6 matching bases. V gave up 8 bases and J gave up 8 bases, with 12 bases separating them. The germline CDR1 and CDR2 sequences are MNHEY and SVGAGI. This CDR3 region has 11 residues.

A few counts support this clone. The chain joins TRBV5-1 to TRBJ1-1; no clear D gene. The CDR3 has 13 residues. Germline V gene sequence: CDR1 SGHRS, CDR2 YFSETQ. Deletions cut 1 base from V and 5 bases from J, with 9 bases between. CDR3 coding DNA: TGCGCCAGCAGCTTGCCCGAGCGGACTGAAGCTTTCTTT. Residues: CASSLPERTEAFF.

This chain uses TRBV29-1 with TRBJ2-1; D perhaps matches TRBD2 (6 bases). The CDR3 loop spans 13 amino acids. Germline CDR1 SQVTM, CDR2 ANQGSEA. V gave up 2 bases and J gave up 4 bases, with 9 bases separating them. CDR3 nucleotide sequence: TGCAGCGTTGAAACTAGCAGTTACAATGAGCAGTTCTTC. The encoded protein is CSVETSSYNEQFF.